A selection of T cell receptor beta chains follows, all from one sample in a study of cytomegalovirus exposure and HLA in healthy donors. The data were produced by immunoSEQ multiplex PCR, yet TCRdb's version contains in-frame clones alone and is incomplete. The sample lists about 84,000 clones, 70% to 90% occurring once. The sequenced sample was PBMCs. These TCRs come from a man between 18 and 35 years old in good health and CMV-seronegative. The CDR3 runs from the conserved cysteine through the conserved F or W. A D gene is named only where the DNA matches it firmly. Some rows mark clone size as missing; the rest say once, few, many or name a class of expanded clone.

J gene,V gene,CDR3 length,clone size,D gene,CDR3 protein,CDR3 DNA
TRBJ2-7,TRBV9,13,once,-,CASSGPNSYEQYF,TGTGCCAGCAGCGGTCCAAATTCCTACGAGCAGTACTTC
TRBJ2-1,TRBV10-1,14,-,TRBD2,CASMRTSERGEQFF,TGCGCCAGCATGAGGACTAGCGAGAGAGGTGAGCAGTTCTTC
TRBJ2-7,TRBV4-3,16,once,TRBD2,CASSQETSGVSYEQYF,TGCGCCAGCAGCCAAGAGACTAGCGGGGTCTCCTACGAGCAGTACTTC
TRBJ2-5,TRBV7-6,15,few,TRBD2,CASSILAGVAETQYF,TGTGCCAGCAGCATCCTAGCGGGAGTGGCAGAGACCCAGTACTTC
TRBJ2-7,TRBV27,14,-,TRBD1,CASSSWTGTYEQYF,TGTGCCAGCAGTTCTTGGACAGGGACCTACGAGCAGTACTTC
TRBJ1-6,TRBV5-4,12,-,-,CACGTDNSPLHF,TGTGCCTGCGGGACCGATAATTCACCCCTCCACTTT
TRBJ2-5,TRBV7-7,16,-,TRBD2,CASSLGLAGAGGTQYF,TGTGCCAGCAGCTTAGGGCTAGCGGGAGCAGGGGGGACCCAGTACTTC
TRBJ2-7,TRBV6-1,10,-,TRBD1,CASSGTGEYF,TGTGCCAGCAGTGGAACAGGGGAGTACTTC
TRBJ1-1,TRBV5-5,17,-,-,CASSSHIVSRGNTEAFF,TGTGCCAGCAGCTCTCACATTGTATCTCGGGGGAACACTGAAGCTTTCTTT
TRBJ1-2,TRBV6-5,15,-,-,CASSYESQGLYGYTF,TGTGCCAGCAGTTACGAATCCCAGGGGCTCTATGGCTACACCTTC
TRBJ1-3,TRBV7-6,18,once,-,CASSLAFSARGSGNTIYF,TGTGCCAGCAGCTTAGCCTTTTCAGCAAGGGGCTCTGGAAACACCATATATTTT
TRBJ2-7,TRBV4-3,14,-,-,CASSQGGSTYEQYF,TGCGCCAGCAGCCAAGGAGGGAGTACCTACGAGCAGTACTTC
TRBJ2-7,TRBV30,15,-,-,CAWSGGGGLAYEQYF,TGTGCCTGGAGTGGTGGTGGCGGGCTGGCCTACGAGCAGTACTTC
TRBJ1-2,TRBV28,16,-,TRBD1,CASSFPQGTYNYGYTF,TGTGCCAGCAGTTTCCCACAGGGGACTTATAACTATGGCTACACCTTC
TRBJ1-1,TRBV7-9,12,-,TRBD1,CASSTGGTEAFF,TGTGCCAGCAGCACAGGGGGGACTGAAGCTTTCTTT
TRBJ1-3,TRBV5-1,15,-,-,CASSSTAGTQGTIYF,TGCGCCAGCAGCTCTACCGCCGGGACACAAGGGACCATATATTTT
TRBJ1-5,TRBV7-9,12,-,-,CASSRAGQPQHF,TGTGCCAGCAGCCGTGCGGGTCAGCCCCAGCATTTT
TRBJ2-5,TRBV5-5,13,-,-,CASSAGARETQYF,TGTGCCAGCAGCGCTGGAGCTAGGGAGACCCAGTACTTC
TRBJ1-5,TRBV19,17,-,TRBD1,CASSIKSDRARGQPQHF,TGTGCCAGTAGTATCAAATCGGACAGGGCGAGGGGTCAGCCCCAGCATTTT
TRBJ2-1,TRBV5-5,15,once,-,CASSLEVGVYGEQFF,TGTGCCAGCAGCTTGGAAGTGGGAGTCTATGGTGAGCAGTTCTTC
TRBJ2-6,TRBV15,15,-,-,CATSKGESGANVLTF,TGTGCCACCAGCAAGGGGGAAAGTGGGGCCAACGTCCTGACTTTC
TRBJ2-7,TRBV9,14,once,TRBD1,CASSGQGNSYEQYF,TGTGCCAGCAGCGGACAGGGAAATAGCTACGAGCAGTACTTC
TRBJ2-3,TRBV27,17,-,TRBD2,CASSPLRSGSGTDTQYF,TGTGCCAGCAGTCCGCTTCGGAGCGGGAGTGGGACAGATACGCAGTATTTT
TRBJ1-1,TRBV5-1,14,-,-,CASSPRGVNTEAFF,TGCGCCAGCAGCCCCAGGGGAGTGAACACTGAAGCTTTCTTT
TRBJ1-2,TRBV6-6,13,-,TRBD1,CASSLLTGDGYTF,TGTGCCAGCAGTCTCCTGACAGGGGACGGCTACACCTTC
TRBJ2-5,TRBV5-1,14,-,TRBD1,CASSLGKGAGTQYF,TGCGCCAGCAGCTTGGGTAAGGGGGCTGGGACCCAGTACTTC
TRBJ2-7,TRBV5-4,14,few,-,CASSLDRSSYEQYF,TGTGCCAGCAGCTTGGACAGGAGCTCCTACGAGCAGTACTTC
TRBJ1-2,TRBV5-1,15,-,-,CASRGLSGGGYGYTF,TGCGCCAGCAGAGGATTATCGGGGGGAGGCTATGGCTACACCTTC
TRBJ1-3,TRBV5-4,15,-,-,CASSNRPFSGNTIYF,TGTGCCAGCAGCAACAGACCCTTCTCTGGAAACACCATATATTTT
TRBJ2-2,TRBV7-2,16,few,-,CASSLAGTPNTGELFF,TGTGCCAGCAGCTTAGCGGGGACTCCAAACACCGGGGAGCTGTTTTTT
TRBJ1-4,TRBV6-1,15,-,TRBD1,CASSNEQGALEKLFF,TGTGCCAGCAGCAACGAACAGGGGGCACTGGAAAAACTGTTTTTT
TRBJ2-5,TRBV11-3,13,once,-,CASSLGGLETQYF,TGTGCCAGCAGCTTGGGGGGGCTGGAGACCCAGTACTTC
TRBJ2-1,TRBV12-1,15,-,-,CASSPGLAGARKEFF,TGTGCCAGCAGCCCGGGACTAGCGGGAGCCCGGAAGGAGTTCTTC
TRBJ2-1,TRBV5-6,17,-,TRBD2,CASSRGGGGLARGEQFF,TGTGCCAGCAGCCGAGGGGGGGGCGGACTAGCGAGGGGTGAGCAGTTCTTC
TRBJ2-1,TRBV29-1,12,-,TRBD2,CSVVGLANEQFF,TGCAGCGTTGTGGGACTAGCTAATGAGCAGTTCTTC
TRBJ1-1,TRBV25-1,14,-,-,CASSGTGRNTEAFF,TGTGCCAGCAGTGGCACAGGAAGAAACACTGAAGCTTTCTTT
TRBJ2-5,TRBV30,16,-,-,CAWSNFETKGGETQYF,TGTGCCTGGAGTAACTTCGAGACAAAAGGGGGAGAGACCCAGTACTTC
TRBJ2-1,TRBV7-2,17,-,-,CASSVVSGWSSYNEQFF,TGTGCCAGCAGCGTAGTATCGGGTTGGAGCTCCTACAATGAGCAGTTCTTC
TRBJ1-1,TRBV20-1,11,-,-,CSASHTGEAFF,TGCAGTGCTAGTCATACGGGGGAGGCTTTCTTT
TRBJ2-1,TRBV7-9,15,few,-,CASSDGRGSYNEQFF,TGTGCCAGCAGCGACGGCAGGGGCTCCTACAATGAGCAGTTCTTC
TRBJ1-5,TRBV28,14,once,-,CASTPGTSNQPQHF,TGTGCCAGCACCCCCGGGACAAGCAATCAGCCCCAGCATTTT
TRBJ2-7,TRBV28,14,-,TRBD2,CASSSGGVDYEQYF,TGTGCCAGCAGTTCGGGAGGGGTCGACTACGAGCAGTACTTC
TRBJ2-1,TRBV19,16,once,TRBD2,CASSVRLAGGLNEQFF,TGTGCCAGTAGTGTCCGACTAGCGGGAGGTCTAAATGAGCAGTTCTTC
TRBJ1-5,TRBV4-3,15,-,-,CASSQGTGSEQPQHF,TGCGCCAGCAGCCAAGGTACAGGCTCGGAACAGCCCCAGCATTTT
TRBJ1-6,TRBV7-9,18,-,TRBD1,CASSSGGQGASYNSPLHF,TGTGCCAGCAGCTCCGGGGGTCAGGGGGCGTCCTATAATTCACCCCTCCACTTT
TRBJ1-5,TRBV28,13,-,-,CASSLADYQPQHF,TGTGCCAGCAGTTTAGCGGATTATCAGCCCCAGCATTTT
TRBJ2-2,TRBV29-1,14,-,-,CSVGTGGGTGELFF,TGCAGCGTCGGGACAGGCGGGGGCACCGGGGAGCTGTTTTTT
TRBJ1-5,TRBV7-8,14,-,-,CASSLRTGNQPQHF,TGTGCCAGCAGCTTAAGGACGGGAAATCAGCCCCAGCATTTT
TRBJ1-2,TRBV6-5,14,once,-,CASSAGISSCGYTF,TGTGCCAGCAGTGCAGGGATTTCGTCGTGTGGCTACACCTTC
TRBJ1-1,TRBV18,13,-,-,CASSPGRNTEAFF,TGTGCCAGCTCACCAGGCAGAAACACTGAAGCTTTCTTT
TRBJ1-1,TRBV6-6,15,-,TRBD1,CASSSPDRVGTEAFF,TGTGCCAGCAGTTCGCCTGACAGGGTGGGCACTGAAGCTTTCTTT
TRBJ2-1,TRBV7-6,14,-,TRBD2,CASSPRDSGRETFF,TGTGCCAGCAGCCCTCGAGATAGCGGGAGGGAAACGTTCTTC
TRBJ1-1,TRBV7-9,13,-,-,CASSPGRNTEAFF,TGTGCCAGCAGCCCCGGGAGGAACACTGAAGCTTTCTTT
TRBJ1-2,TRBV28,19,-,-,CASTMAGVWHVSVNYGYTF,TGTGCCAGCACCATGGCGGGAGTTTGGCATGTTTCTGTTAACTATGGCTACACCTTC